This entry describes one T cell receptor beta chain. Its antigen is not known. The data stem from a study of blood T cells in healthy people across ages. Study at large: Per every two T cells, about one barcoded beta molecule was captured by template switching. Overall study results and limits: Both higher diversity and more naive CD4+ cells marked long-lived donors when set against aged donors. The diversity estimates, figures obtained from one million T cells, were considered underestimates.

Through a sample-barcoded 5' primer and a J-beta primer mix, a second PCR was run for roughly 6 to 11 cycles. Each cDNA was tagged by a template-switch adaptor containing 12 random nucleotides. MiXCR, run by TCRdb on the 5' RACE reads, gives a single entry per CDR3 protein. The sample consists of about 1.6 million distinct CDR3 sequences, about 31% of them appearing once. V lost 4 bases, J lost 9 bases, and 14 bases lay in between. CDR1 is SGDLS, CDR2 YYNGEE, per germline. The CDR3 is 13 amino acids. This clonotype was obtained from a woman aged 30 to 39 in good health. Sequences were obtained from blood. The chain recombines TRBV9 with TRBJ2-1, with D perhaps TRBD2 (6 bases). The CDR3 loop reads CASSLSVGGEQFF. CDR3 nucleotide sequence: TGTGCCAGCAGCCTAAGCGTCGGGGGTGAGCAGTTCTTC.